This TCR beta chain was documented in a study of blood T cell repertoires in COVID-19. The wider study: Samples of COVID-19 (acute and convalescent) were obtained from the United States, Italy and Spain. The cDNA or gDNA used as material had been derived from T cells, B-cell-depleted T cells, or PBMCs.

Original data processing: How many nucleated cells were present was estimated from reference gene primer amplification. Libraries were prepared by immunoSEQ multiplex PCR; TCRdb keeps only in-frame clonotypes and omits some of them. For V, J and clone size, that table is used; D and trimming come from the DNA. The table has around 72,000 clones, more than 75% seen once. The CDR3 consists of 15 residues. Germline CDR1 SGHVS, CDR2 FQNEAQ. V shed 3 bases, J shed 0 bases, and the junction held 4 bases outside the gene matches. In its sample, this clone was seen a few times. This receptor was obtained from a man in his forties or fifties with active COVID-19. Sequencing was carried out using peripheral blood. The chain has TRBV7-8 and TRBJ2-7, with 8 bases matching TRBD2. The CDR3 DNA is TGTGCCAGCAGCTTTCGGCGGGAGGACTCCTACGAGCAGTACTTC. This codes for CASSFRREDSYEQYF.